Below are 30 T cell receptor beta chains sequenced from a single sample in a study of blood T cell repertoires in COVID-19. Sequenced by immunoSEQ multiplex PCR; TCRdb stores in-frame clones only, minus some. The sample includes 200,000 to 300,000 clones, 80% to 85% of them seen just once. The sample taken for sequencing was peripheral blood. These receptors were collected from a man aged 55-75 years with acute or convalescent COVID-19.

The chain uses TRBV3-1 (or the pseudogene TRBV3-2) and TRBJ2-1; 13 nucleotides agree with TRBD2. The CDR3 spans 16 residues. J lost 5 bases, V lost 4 bases, and 5 bases had no gene match. Germline V gives CDR1 LGHDT, CDR2 YNNKEL (reference sequence). CDR3 sequence reads: CASSLLAGGLHNEQFF. The DNA for the CDR3 is TGTGCCAGCAGCCTACTAGCGGGAGGGCTCCACAATGAGCAGTTCTTC.

J is TRBJ2-2 and V is TRBV27, with 8 bases lining up with TRBD1. J lost 0 bases, V lost 3 bases, and 9 bases had no gene match. The germline CDR1 and CDR2 sequences are MNHEY and SMNVEV (reference sequence). CDR3 size: 18 residues. The DNA of the CDR3 is TGTGCCAGCAGTTTGTCCAACCAGGGGGCCACGAACACCGGGGAGCTGTTTTTT. Translating gives CASSLSNQGATNTGELFF.

The chain has TRBV7-9 and TRBJ2-4; D perhaps matches TRBD1 (6 bases). This CDR3 is built from 12 residues. Trimming pared 3 bases from V and 8 bases from J, leaving 8 bases between. The germline V gene encodes CDR1 SEHNR and CDR2 FQNEAQ (reference sequence). CDR3 residues: CASSLRQDIQYF. In DNA, the CDR3 is TGTGCCAGCAGCTTGCGACAGGACATTCAGTACTTC.

The rearrangement joins TRBV5-1 to TRBJ1-1; D unresolved. The germline V and J ends were trimmed by 2 bases and 5 bases, with 13 bases remaining between them. Per germline, CDR1 SGHRS and CDR2 YFSETQ. This CDR3 has 14 residues. CDR3 DNA: TGCGCCAGCAGCTTAGACCTATCGGGGACTGAAGCTTTCTTT. Translated: CASSLDLSGTEAFF.

This clone was observed once. The genes are TRBV27 and TRBJ2-3; 8 bases match TRBD2. There are 16 residues in the CDR3. Per the germline V gene, CDR1 is MNHEY and CDR2 is SMNVEV (reference sequence). Unmatched junction bases numbered 5, after V lost 3 bases and J lost 0 bases. The CDR3 bases are TGTGCCAGCAGTTTTATCGGGGGGGCTAGCACAGATACGCAGTATTTT. Its protein product is CASSFIGGASTDTQYF.

The V gene is TRBV4-3, the J gene TRBJ2-2; TRBD2 matches 8 bases. Germline CDR1 LGHNA, CDR2 YSLEER. The V gene end was trimmed by 5 bases and the J gene end by 2 bases; junction bases not matched to a gene: 4. This CDR3 comprises 15 residues. CDR3 sequence (DNA): TGCGCCAGCAGCTTGACTAGCGTTAACACCGGGGAGCTGTTTTTT. As protein: CASSLTSVNTGELFF.

V usage is TRBV4-1 and J usage is TRBJ2-7, with D perhaps matching TRBD1 (6 bases). Germline V lookup: CDR1 MGHRA, CDR2 YSYEKL. The CDR3 consists of 13 residues. V lost 4 bases and J 4 bases, leaving 11 bases between the germline ends. Here the CDR3 reads CASSPARGYEQYF. The CDR3, as DNA: TGCGCCAGCAGCCCCGCCAGGGGTTACGAGCAGTACTTC.

V is TRBV4-1 and J is TRBJ2-5; 7 bases agree with TRBD1. The germline V gene has CDR1 MGHRA and CDR2 YSYEKL. The CDR3 has 15 residues. Trimming removed 5 bases from V and 4 bases from J; junction bases left unmatched: 10. In DNA form, the CDR3 reads TGCGCCAGCAGCGCATATACAGGGGTATTAGAGACCCAGTACTTC. It is translated as CASSAYTGVLETQYF.

This clone was found once. The J gene is TRBJ2-7, the V gene TRBV6-5; the match to TRBD1 covers 7 bases. Looked up from germline, CDR1 is MNHEY and CDR2 is SVGAGI. The CDR3 is 16 residues long. The trim removed 2 bases at V and 2 bases at J, leaving 9 bases unmatched. CDR3 sequence (DNA): TGTGCCAGCAGTTACAACAAACAGGGGAATGCCTACGAGCAGTACTTC. Its translation: CASSYNKQGNAYEQYF.

The chain recombines TRBV13 with TRBJ2-6; a possible D gene is TRBD1 (5 bases). Deletions cut 6 bases from V and 2 bases from J, with 8 bases between. Germline CDR1 reads PRHDT; CDR2 reads FYEKMQ (reference sequence). This CDR3 is 14 amino acids long. CDR3 amino acids: CASSLRAGANVLTF. The DNA of the CDR3 is TGTGCCAGCAGTCTCAGGGCTGGGGCCAACGTCCTGACTTTC.

The gene calls are TRBV5-1 and TRBJ2-5, with 9 bases identical to TRBD2. J was trimmed by 4 bases and V by 1 base; bases with no gene match: 2. The CDR3 is 14 residues long. Germline V gene sequence: CDR1 SGHRS, CDR2 YFSETQ. The DNA of the CDR3 is TGCGCCAGCAGCTTGACAGCGGGGGGAGAGACCCAGTACTTC. Translated, it gives CASSLTAGGETQYF.

CDR3 sequence reads: CSVDRGQGATQYF. CDR3 nucleotides: TGCAGCGTCGACAGGGGGCAGGGGGCGACCCAGTACTTC. The chain carries TRBV29-1 and TRBJ2-5; 10 bases map to TRBD1. Germline V lookup: CDR1 SQVTM, CDR2 ANQGSEA. V was clipped by 6 bases and J by 7 bases; unmatched bases: 8. CDR3 length: 13 amino acids.

This sequence joins TRBV19 and TRBJ1-2, with 7 nucleotides matching TRBD1. Trimming at V came to 7 bases and at J to 3 bases, leaving 8 bases not matched to a gene. The V gene's germline CDR1 is LNHDA and CDR2 SQIVND (reference sequence). This CDR3 comprises 14 residues. The CDR3 protein is CASTPGQVDYGYTF. Here the CDR3 DNA reads TGTGCCAGTACCCCCGGACAGGTCGACTATGGCTACACCTTC.

This rearrangement joins TRBV15 to TRBJ2-5; 12 nucleotides align to TRBD2. From germline, CDR1 is LNHNV and CDR2 YYDKDF (reference sequence). CDR3 size: 18 residues. J lost 4 bases, V lost 1 base, and 10 bases had no gene match. The CDR3 DNA reads TGTGCCACCAGCAGAGGGGGGGCCGGGACTAGCGGGCGAGAGACCCAGTACTTC. Translating gives CATSRGGAGTSGRETQYF. The full variable domain, in which reference TRBV15 and TRBJ2-5 provide the parts outside the CDR3, is DAMVIQNPRYQVTQFGKPVTLSCSQTLNHNVMYWYQQKSSQAPKLLFHYYDKDFNNEADTPDNFQSRRPNTSFCFLDIRSPGLGDTAMYLCATSRGGAGTSGRETQYFGPGTRLLVL.

The chain couples TRBV6-5 to TRBJ2-6; tentatively, D is TRBD2 (6 bases). V gave up 8 bases and J gave up 0 bases, with 11 bases separating them. Per the germline V gene, CDR1 is MNHEY and CDR2 is SVGAGI. The CDR3 is 15 residues long. As DNA, the CDR3 is TGTGCCAGCCGGGGGTCGGCCTCTGGGGCCAACGTCCTGACTTTC. Protein: CASRGSASGANVLTF.

The chain is built from TRBV19 and TRBJ2-7; D uncertain. V lost 5 bases and J lost 6, with 17 bases in between. The CDR3 extends over 14 amino acids. Germline lookup yields CDR1 LNHDA and CDR2 SQIVND (reference sequence). DNA of the CDR3: TGTGCCAGTAGTCCCAACACGCGACACGGCGAGCAGTACTTC. Translating it yields CASSPNTRHGEQYF. Combining the CDR3 with reference TRBV19 and TRBJ2-7 gives the whole variable domain DGGITQSPKYLFRKEGQNVTLSCEQNLNHDAMYWYRQDPGQGLRLIYYSQIVNDFQKGDIAEGYSVSREKKESFPLTVTSAQKNPTAFYLCASSPNTRHGEQYFGPGTRLTVT.

The chain uses TRBV27 and TRBJ2-7; a possible D gene is TRBD1 (6 bases). Trimming took 4 bases from V and 2 from J, leaving 15 bases between them. Germline values: CDR1 MNHEY, CDR2 SMNVEV (reference sequence). This CDR3 is 15 amino acids long. CDR3 protein: CASSSKLGAAYEQYF. CDR3 nucleotide sequence: TGTGCCAGCAGTTCAAAATTGGGGGCGGCCTACGAGCAGTACTTC.

The chain carries TRBV7-9 and TRBJ2-7; tentative D call: TRBD1 (5 bases). In germline, CDR1 is SEHNR, CDR2 FQNEAQ (reference sequence). CDR3 length: 14 amino acids. V dropped 5 bases and J dropped 1 base, with 12 bases sitting between them. The CDR3 DNA reads as TGTGCCAGCAGCCGACAGATTGATTCCTACGAGCAGTACTTC. This sequence encodes CASSRQIDSYEQYF. The full variable domain, in which reference TRBV7-9 and TRBJ2-7 provide the parts outside the CDR3, is DTGVSQNPRHKITKRGQNVTFRCDPISEHNRLYWYRQTLGQGPEFLTYFQNEAQLEKSRLLSDRFSAERPKGSFSTLEIQRTEQGDSAMYLCASSRQIDSYEQYFGPGTRLTVT.

This clone was counted a single time. The gene calls are TRBV6-2 or TRBV6-3 and TRBJ2-3, with 8 nucleotides matching TRBD1. Germline CDR1 is MNHEY and CDR2 is SVGEGT. The trim removed 0 bases at V and 0 bases at J, leaving 2 bases unmatched. CDR3 length equals 16 residues. CDR3 region: CASSYSRTGSTDTQYF. DNA of the CDR3: TGTGCCAGCAGTTACTCACGGACAGGGAGCACAGATACGCAGTATTTT.

V is TRBV7-2 and J is TRBJ2-3; TRBD2 aligns across 13 bases. Germline CDR1 is SGHTA and CDR2 is FQGNSA. J was trimmed by 2 bases and V by 4 bases; bases with no gene match: 3. The CDR3 is made up of 16 amino acids. CDR3 protein: CASSWTSGSATDTQYF. CDR3 bases: TGTGCCAGCAGCTGGACTAGCGGGAGTGCCACAGATACGCAGTATTTT.

This clone was counted once. This sequence joins TRBV6-5 and TRBJ1-1; a weak D match, TRBD1 (6 bases). In germline, CDR1 is MNHEY, CDR2 SVGAGI. V gave up 5 bases and J gave up 10 bases, with 20 bases separating them. CDR3 length equals 14 residues. DNA of the CDR3: TGTGCCAGCAGTCCCCCAGGGGTAGAATCGCTAGCTTTCTTT. Its translation is CASSPPGVESLAFF.

This clone was recorded only once. This CDR3 is also generated by other DNA sequences in the sample. The chain combines TRBV20-1 with TRBJ1-2; D unresolved. Germline CDR1 DFQATT, CDR2 SNEGSKA (reference sequence). The CDR3 covers 11 residues. The V gene lost 6 bases and the J gene lost 2 bases, with 7 bases spanning the gap. The CDR3 spells CSARQNYGYTF. The CDR3 DNA follows: TGCAGTGCCCGCCAGAACTATGGCTACACCTTC.

J is TRBJ2-1 and V is TRBV28; 15 bases are a match to TRBD2. Germline assignment: CDR1 MDHEN and CDR2 SYDVKM. J lost 9 bases, V lost 5 bases, and 8 bases had no gene match. The CDR3 loop spans 16 amino acids. CDR3 DNA: TGTGCCAGCAGTATGAGGACTAGCGGGAGGGCAAGTGAGCAGTTCTTC. It is translated as CASSMRTSGRASEQFF. Full variable domain (rest looked up from reference TRBV28 and TRBJ2-1): DVKVTQSSRYLVKRTGEKVFLECVQDMDHENMFWYRQDPGLGLRLIYFSYDVKMKEKGDIPEGYSVSREKKERFSLILESASTNQTSMYLCASSMRTSGRASEQFFGPGTRLTVL.

This clone has a handful of counts. This chain uses TRBV6-1 with TRBJ2-2; tentatively, D is TRBD2 (5 bases). The CDR3 runs 13 residues. The ends were cut back, 3 bases at V and 3 bases at J, with 5 bases in the middle. Germline V gene sequence: CDR1 MNHNS, CDR2 SASEGT. CDR3 nucleotides: TGTGCCAGCAGTGACGGGGACACCGGGGAGCTGTTTTTT. It specifies CASSDGDTGELFF.

The V and J genes are TRBV7-2 and TRBJ1-1; TRBD1 matches at 10 bases. Germline CDR1 is SGHTA and CDR2 is FQGNSA. The trim removed 5 bases at V and 6 bases at J, leaving 6 bases unmatched. The CDR3 covers 14 residues. CDR3 protein: CASSPRQGASEAFF. CDR3 nucleotide sequence: TGTGCCAGCAGCCCCCGACAGGGGGCTTCTGAAGCTTTCTTT. The whole variable domain, remainder taken from reference TRBV7-2 and TRBJ1-1, is GAGVSQSPSNKVTEKGKDVELRCDPISGHTALYWYRQSLGQGLEFLIYFQGNSAPDKSGLPSDRFSAERTGGSVSTLTIQRTQQEDSAVYLCASSPRQGASEAFFGQGTRLTVV.

This clone was counted a single time. The chain has TRBV19 and TRBJ1-3; D gene unclear. Trimming cost V 3 bases and J 1 base, with 7 bases left between them. Per germline, CDR1 LNHDA and CDR2 SQIVND (reference sequence). This CDR3 has 14 residues. CDR3 nucleotide sequence: TGTGCCAGTAGTATGAGAGCGTCTGGAAACACCATATATTTT. It codes for CASSMRASGNTIYF.

This sequence joins TRBV5-4 and TRBJ1-4; TRBD1 matches at 9 bases. After removal of 1 base from V and 7 bases from J, the junction contained 5 bases not matched to a gene. The V gene's germline CDR1 is SGHNT and CDR2 YYREEE (reference sequence). The CDR3 is made up of 15 amino acids. This chain's CDR3 is CASSLKGTGSEKLFF. The CDR3, as DNA: TGTGCCAGCAGCTTGAAAGGGACAGGGAGTGAAAAACTGTTTTTT. Drawing the rest from reference TRBV5-4 and TRBJ1-4, the complete variable domain is ETGVTQSPTHLIKTRGQQVTLRCSSQSGHNTVSWYQQALGQGPQFIFQYYREEENGRGNFPPRFSGLQFPNYSSELNVNALELDDSALYLCASSLKGTGSEKLFFGSGTQLSVL.

This clone was recorded a few times. CDR3 residues: CSVRLTGLSGSTEAFF. In DNA form, the CDR3 reads TGCAGCGTTCGGTTGACAGGCCTTTCAGGAAGCACTGAAGCTTTCTTT. The gene calls are TRBV29-1 and TRBJ1-1; D is possibly TRBD1 (6 bases). Trimming pared 5 bases from V and 4 bases from J, leaving 23 bases between. The CDR3 has 16 amino acids. Germline CDR1 and CDR2: SQVTM and ANQGSEA.

This clone was seen more than once but under ten times. The rearrangement joins TRBV13 to TRBJ1-3; D is unresolved. From germline, CDR1 is PRHDT and CDR2 FYEKMQ (reference sequence). V was cut by 1 base and J by 0 bases, with 10 bases left in between. The CDR3 consists of 16 residues. CDR3 residues: CASSLAGGLSGNTIYF. CDR3 DNA sequence: TGTGCCAGCAGCTTAGCGGGAGGACTCTCTGGAAACACCATATATTTT.

J is TRBJ2-7 and V is TRBV21-1; the table names TRBD1, a call not compared with the DNA. TRBV21-1 is classified as a pseudogene. CDR3 length: 17 residues. The CDR3 DNA sequence: TGTGCCAGCAGCAAAGCGTACAGGGACGACGCGGCCTACGAGCAGTACTTC. It translates to CASSKAYRDDAAYEQYF.